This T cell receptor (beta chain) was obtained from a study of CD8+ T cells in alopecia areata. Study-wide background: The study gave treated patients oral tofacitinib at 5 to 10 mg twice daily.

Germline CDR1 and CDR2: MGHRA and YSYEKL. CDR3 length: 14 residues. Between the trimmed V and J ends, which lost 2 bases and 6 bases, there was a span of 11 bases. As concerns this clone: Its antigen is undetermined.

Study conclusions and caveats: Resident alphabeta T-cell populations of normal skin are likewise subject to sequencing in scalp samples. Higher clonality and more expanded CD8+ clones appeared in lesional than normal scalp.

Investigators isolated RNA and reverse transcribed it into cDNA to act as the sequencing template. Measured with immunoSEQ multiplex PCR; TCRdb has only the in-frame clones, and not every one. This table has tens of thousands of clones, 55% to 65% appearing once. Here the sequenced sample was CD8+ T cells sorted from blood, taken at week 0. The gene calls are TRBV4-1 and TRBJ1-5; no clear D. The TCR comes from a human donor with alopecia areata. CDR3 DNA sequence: TGCGCCAGCAGCCAAAAAGGAGGGATTCAGCCCCAGCATTTT. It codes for CASSQKGGIQPQHF.